These 30 T cell receptor beta chains share one sample of origin, sequenced in a study of molecular identifiers for immune sequencing clone quantification. Each CDR3 protein is one row after TCRdb ran MiXCR on the PCR reads. The sample carries tens of thousands of distinct CDR3 sequences, about 19% recorded once. Sequenced: naive CD8+ T cells from blood, with Jurkat cell RNA spiked in. Specified subset: FACS-sorted CD8+CD4-CCR7+CD45RA+ naive T cells. Source of these receptors: a human donor in good health. Some libraries in this study had Jurkat cell RNA spiked in.

Many counts were recorded for this clonotype. For the CDR3, the DNA is TGCAGCGCCCAGGGGGGCGGCCTCCCAAGTACTGAAGCTTTCTTT. It is translated as CSAQGGGLPSTEAFF. The chain links TRBV29-1 to TRBJ1-1, with 7 bases identical to TRBD1. The trim removed 7 bases at V and 5 bases at J, leaving 16 bases unmatched. CDR1 and CDR2 (germline): SQVTM, ANQGSEA. The length of the CDR3 is 15 residues. Complete variable domain (other parts from reference TRBV29-1 and TRBJ1-1): SAVISQKPSRDICQRGTSLTIQCQVDSQVTMMFWYRQQPGQSLTLIATANQGSEATYESGFVIDKFPISRPNLTFSTLTVSNMSPEDSSIYLCSAQGGGLPSTEAFFGQGTRLTVV.

The chain couples TRBV12-3 or TRBV12-4 to TRBJ1-2; D perhaps matches TRBD1 (5 bases). The CDR3 spans 14 residues. V dropped 5 bases and J dropped 4 bases, with 14 bases sitting between them. The CDR3 reads CASSSPDNFYGYTF. CDR3 DNA sequence: TGTGCCAGCAGTAGTCCGGACAACTTCTATGGCTACACCTTC.

This clonotype was recorded many times. The rearrangement uses TRBV12-3 or TRBV12-4 and TRBJ2-2; the D gene is possibly TRBD2 (5 bases). Trimming left V 5 bases short and J 4 bases short, with 17 bases between. The CDR3 runs to 16 residues. CDR3 amino acids: CASSPGPTGSTGELFF. CDR3 nucleotides: TGTGCCAGCAGTCCCGGGCCAACGGGGAGCACCGGGGAGCTGTTTTTT.

This clonotype was detected ten times or more. The chain employs TRBV28 and TRBJ2-7, with a possible D match to TRBD2 (6 bases). Germline V gene data show CDR1 as MDHEN and CDR2 as SYDVKM. This CDR3 comprises 12 residues. V was pared by 5 bases and J by 5 bases, with 10 bases between. The CDR3 is CASSPGANEQYF. In DNA form, the CDR3 reads TGTGCCAGCAGTCCGGGAGCAAACGAGCAGTACTTC.

This clonotype was recorded at least ten times. V and J are TRBV7-9 and TRBJ1-1; D is possibly TRBD1 (5 bases). CDR1 is SEHNR, CDR2 FQNEAQ, per germline (reference sequence). Trimming left V 7 bases short and J 9 bases short, with 15 bases between. The CDR3 spans 12 residues. The CDR3 spells CASIGDSLQAFF. The CDR3 region has the DNA TGTGCCAGCATCGGTGACAGCCTGCAAGCTTTCTTT.

This clonotype was counted ten times or more. The gene calls are TRBV14 and TRBJ2-7; D remains unclear. This CDR3 is 16 amino acids long. Germline CDR1 SGHDN, CDR2 FVKESK. V dropped 1 base and J dropped 6 bases, with 19 bases sitting between them. The CDR3 protein is CASSQGWFLEKSEQYF. In DNA form, the CDR3 reads TGTGCCAGCAGCCAAGGGTGGTTCCTAGAGAAATCCGAGCAGTACTTC.

Concerning this clonotype: A much larger clone differs from this one at a single base, so this may be a read error. V is TRBV5-5 and J is TRBJ2-5; 14 bases are shared with TRBD2. The CDR3 spans 17 residues. V shed 3 bases, J shed 4 bases, and the junction held 8 bases outside the gene matches. Germline CDR1 SGHKS, CDR2 YYEKEE (reference sequence). CDR3 DNA sequence: TGTGCCAGCAGCTCGGGACTAGCGGGGGCCCTCCGAGAGACCCAGTACTTC. It codes for CASSSGLAGALRETQYF.

This clonotype was detected a few times. In DNA form, the CDR3 reads TGTGCCAGCAGCCCGGTCCGCAGGGGCACCGGGGAGCTGTTTTTT. Protein sequence: CASSPVRRGTGELFF. The chain carries TRBV6-5 and TRBJ2-2, with D possibly matching TRBD1 (6 bases). Germline V gene sequence: CDR1 MNHEY, CDR2 SVGAGI. The CDR3 sequence is 15 residues long. V lost 6 bases and J lost 4, with 15 bases in between.

This clonotype was picked up many times. The CDR3 protein is CASSSVSGEQYF. CDR3 DNA: TGTGCCAGCAGCTCCGTGTCCGGTGAGCAGTACTTC. This chain joins TRBV7-9 and TRBJ2-7; D is ambiguous. V was trimmed by 4 bases and J by 7 bases, leaving 11 bases between them. From germline, CDR1 is SEHNR and CDR2 FQNEAQ (reference sequence). The CDR3 is 12 amino acids.

Sample share makes this clonotype medium-sized. The chain is built from TRBV29-1 and TRBJ1-5; D gene uncertain. Per the germline V gene, CDR1 is SQVTM and CDR2 is ANQGSEA. V lost 3 bases and J lost 4, with 10 bases in between. The CDR3 is made up of 13 amino acids. As DNA, the CDR3 is TGCAGCGTTGATTTACGGCGGAATCAGCCCCAGCATTTT. This sequence encodes CSVDLRRNQPQHF.

The sample holds many counts of this clonotype. The CDR3 bases are TGTGCCAGCAGCTTTTGGGCAGCGACCCTGTCGTCTTTCTTT. Protein sequence: CASSFWAATLSSFF. The chain combines TRBV5-6 with TRBJ1-1; D is unclear. Germline loops: CDR1 SGHDT, CDR2 YYEEEE. The length of the CDR3 is 14 residues. The V gene lost 2 bases and the J gene lost 12 bases, with 20 bases spanning the gap. The whole variable domain, filled in from reference TRBV5-6 and TRBJ1-1, reads DAGVTQSPTHLIKTRGQQVTLRCSPKSGHDTVSWYQQALGQGPQFIFQYYEEEERQRGNFPDRFSGHQFPNYSSELNVNALLLGDSALYLCASSFWAATLSSFFGQGTRLTVV.

This clonotype was observed at least ten times. The chain uses TRBV15 and TRBJ2-7, with 7 bases identical to TRBD2. The V gene end was trimmed by 3 bases and the J gene end by 3 bases; junction bases not matched to a gene: 2. The germline gives CDR1 LNHNV, CDR2 YYDKDF (reference sequence). This CDR3 is built from 13 residues. CDR3 DNA: TGTGCCACCAGCAGCAGGACTAGCTACGAGCAGTACTTC. Its translation: CATSSRTSYEQYF.

This clonotype was observed at least ten times. This rearrangement joins TRBV11-2 to TRBJ2-1; TRBD2 matches 10 bases. V shed 5 bases, J shed 6 bases, and the junction held 7 bases outside the gene matches. The V gene's germline CDR1 is SGHAT and CDR2 FQNNGV. The CDR3 consists of 15 residues. In DNA, the CDR3 is TGTGCCAGCAGCCCCCCAGCGGGGGGGAGCAATGAGCAGTTCTTC. Encoded protein: CASSPPAGGSNEQFF.

This clonotype occurred many times. This rearrangement joins TRBV28 to TRBJ1-6, with D possibly matching TRBD1 (5 bases). The germline V gene has CDR1 MDHEN and CDR2 SYDVKM. The V end was cut by 8 bases, the J end by 9 bases, with 11 bases between. The CDR3 length is 12 residues. The DNA of the CDR3 is TGTGCCAGCCGACAGTCACGTTCACCCCTCCACTTT. The encoded protein is CASRQSRSPLHF. The full variable domain, with the rest looked up from reference TRBV28 and TRBJ1-6, is DVKVTQSSRYLVKRTGEKVFLECVQDMDHENMFWYRQDPGLGLRLIYFSYDVKMKEKGDIPEGYSVSREKKERFSLILESASTNQTSMYLCASRQSRSPLHFGNGTRLTVT.

This clonotype has more than one count but fewer than ten. With a much larger clone just one base away, this may be a read error. The chain carries TRBV7-9 and TRBJ2-7; no firm D call. CDR3 length equals 12 residues. The germline CDR1 and CDR2 sequences are SEHNR and FQNEAQ (reference sequence). The CDR3 DNA is TGTGCCAGCAGCCCCGCCCCCCACGAGCGGTACTTC. Translating it yields CASSPAPHERYF. The full variable domain, its missing parts supplied by reference TRBV7-9 and TRBJ2-7, is DTGVSQNPRHKITKRGQNVTFRCDPISEHNRLYWYRQTLGQGPEFLTYFQNEAQLEKSRLLSDRFSAERPKGSFSTLEIQRTEQGDSAMYLCASSPAPHERYFGPGTRLTVT.

This clonotype was seen repeatedly, ten times or more. The chain combines TRBV20-1 with TRBJ1-3; D gene ambiguous. V lost 1 base, J lost 10 bases, and 14 bases lay in between. The germline CDR1 and CDR2 sequences are DFQATT and SNEGSKA (reference sequence). The CDR3 sequence is 13 residues long. The CDR3 spells CSARGYLSSTIYF. The CDR3 DNA follows: TGCAGTGCTAGAGGTTACCTTTCTTCGACCATATATTTT.

This clonotype was seen many times. The gene calls are TRBV5-6 and TRBJ1-1, with D hard to call. CDR1 is SGHDT and CDR2 is YYEEEE in the germline V gene. V was cut by 4 bases and J by 3 bases, with 13 bases left in between. The CDR3 runs 14 residues. The CDR3 loop reads CASSAGGFDTEAFF. CDR3 DNA sequence: TGTGCCAGCAGCGCCGGTGGTTTCGACACTGAAGCTTTCTTT.

This clonotype was counted at least ten times. V gene TRBV21-1 combines with J gene TRBJ2-3; the table's D call, TRBD1, has no DNA check behind it. TRBV21-1 is labeled a pseudogene. This CDR3 comprises 15 residues. CDR3 coding DNA: TGTGCCAGCAGCACCACTCAGGGGCGTCCAGATACGCAGTATTTT. Amino acid sequence: CASSTTQGRPDTQYF.

This clonotype was recorded many times. The rearrangement uses TRBV29-1 and TRBJ2-7; perhaps TRBD1 as D (5 bases). V was clipped by 3 bases and J by 0 bases, with 15 bases between them. The CDR3 is 15 residues long. Germline CDR1 is SQVTM and CDR2 is ANQGSEA. The CDR3 DNA reads as TGCAGCGTTGAGGCTATCAGGGAACACTCCTACGAGCAGTACTTC. This codes for CSVEAIREHSYEQYF.

Many counts were recorded for this clonotype. The chain couples TRBV11-2 to TRBJ2-1, with D possibly called TRBD1 or TRBD2 (6 bases each). The CDR3 is made up of 15 amino acids. Between the trimmed V and J ends, which lost 5 bases and 2 bases, there was a span of 13 bases. Germline values: CDR1 SGHAT, CDR2 FQNNGV. This CDR3 reads CASSVGGTPYNEQFF. The CDR3 DNA reads as TGTGCCAGCAGCGTAGGGGGGACCCCCTACAATGAGCAGTTCTTC.

This clonotype came up many times. The rearrangement links TRBV7-2 to TRBJ2-7, with D uncertain. V was pared by 5 bases and J by 4 bases, with 9 bases between. The CDR3 totals 12 residues. The V gene's germline CDR1 is SGHTA and CDR2 FQGNSA. The CDR3 nucleotides are TGTGCCAGCAGCCCCCTAAGATACGAGCAGTACTTC. It is translated as CASSPLRYEQYF.

This clonotype occurred many times. The V gene is TRBV12-3 or TRBV12-4, the J gene TRBJ2-2; D tentatively fits TRBD1 or TRBD2 (6 bases each). This CDR3 has 13 amino acids. The V and J ends lost 2 bases and 7 bases respectively, with 8 bases between them. For the CDR3, the DNA is TGTGCCAGCAGTTTAAGGGGGGACGGGGAGCTGTTTTTT. This gives the protein CASSLRGDGELFF.

As for this clonotype: This sequence may be a read error, since a much larger clone differs from it by one base. CDR3 residues: CASSYNTGGSDTQYF. The CDR3 DNA sequence: TGTGCCAGCAGTTATAATACAGGGGGATCAGATACGCAGTATTTT. The rearrangement links TRBV6-5 to TRBJ2-3; 8 positions match TRBD1. This CDR3 has 15 residues. Germline loops: CDR1 MNHEY, CDR2 SVGAGI. J gave up 4 bases and V 3 bases, and 6 bases lay outside the gene matches.

This clonotype was seen repeatedly, ten times or more. The chain carries TRBV21-1 and TRBJ2-3; the listed D gene, TRBD2, was not tested against the DNA. TRBV21-1 is a known pseudogene. The CDR3 covers 19 residues. This chain's CDR3 is CASSKGEWGRVKVKDTQYF. The CDR3 coding sequence is TGTGCCAGCAGCAAAGGAGAATGGGGGAGGGTTAAAGTGAAAGATACGCAGTATTTT.

This clonotype was counted many times. This chain links TRBV4-1 with TRBJ2-3; D gene uncertain. Per the germline V gene, CDR1 is MGHRA and CDR2 is YSYEKL. CDR3 length: 14 amino acids. With 0 bases removed from V and 1 base from J, the gap between germline ends came to 5 bases. CDR3 coding DNA: TGCGCCAGCAGCCAAGACTGGGGCACAGATACGCAGTATTTT. It yields the protein CASSQDWGTDTQYF.

Ten or more counts support this clonotype. The chain joins TRBV30 to TRBJ2-2; D is ambiguous. The CDR3 is 13 residues long. Germline CDR1 is GTSNPN and CDR2 is SVGIG (reference sequence). The V and J ends lost 0 bases and 6 bases respectively, with 8 bases between them. DNA for the CDR3: TGTGCCTGGAGTGTACTGTCCCCCGGGGAGCTGTTTTTT. Translation: CAWSVLSPGELFF.

The rearrangement uses TRBV28 and TRBJ2-3; D is uncertain. The CDR3 is 14 residues long. Germline V gene sequence: CDR1 MDHEN, CDR2 SYDVKM. The V end was cut by 3 bases, the J end by 1 base, with 8 bases between. CDR3 coding DNA: TGTGCCAGCAGTTTGCACAGTCGCACAGATACGCAGTATTTT. Translating it yields CASSLHSRTDTQYF.

This clonotype was detected ten times or more. The chain is built from TRBV19 and TRBJ1-5, with D hard to call. Deletions cut 3 bases from V and 3 bases from J, with 9 bases between. The CDR3 runs to 14 residues. Germline V gives CDR1 LNHDA, CDR2 SQIVND (reference sequence). DNA of the CDR3: TGTGCCAGTAGTATGGGAGGAAACAATCAGCCCCAGCATTTT. Translated: CASSMGGNNQPQHF. The full variable domain, completed using reference TRBV19 and TRBJ1-5, is DGGITQSPKYLFRKEGQNVTLSCEQNLNHDAMYWYRQDPGQGLRLIYYSQIVNDFQKGDIAEGYSVSREKKESFPLTVTSAQKNPTAFYLCASSMGGNNQPQHFGDGTRLSIL.

This clonotype was seen many times. V gene TRBV7-2 combines with J gene TRBJ2-4, with D hard to call. Germline CDR1 reads SGHTA; CDR2 reads FQGNSA. CDR3 size: 14 residues. With 1 base removed from V and 0 bases from J, the gap between germline ends came to 4 bases. CDR3 nucleotide sequence: TGTGCCAGCAGCTTAGTAGGAGCCAAAAACATTCAGTACTTC. It is translated as CASSLVGAKNIQYF.

This clonotype was picked up many times. The chain has TRBV9 and TRBJ2-3, with 7 bases that match TRBD2. Germline V CDR1 and CDR2: SGDLS, YYNGEE. With 4 bases clipped from V and 5 bases from J, the junction kept 13 bases outside the gene matches. The CDR3 has 16 residues. The chain's CDR3 is CASSPWSGEGLDTQYF. The CDR3 DNA reads as TGTGCCAGCAGCCCCTGGAGCGGGGAGGGGTTAGATACGCAGTATTTT.